These 22 T cell receptor beta chains share one sample of origin, sequenced in a study of T cells after yellow fever vaccination. TCRdb fed the 5' RACE reads into MiXCR, producing one record per CDR3 protein. The sample consists of 300,000 to 350,000 distinct CDR3 sequences, approximately 3.9% of them appearing once. Sequencing used PBMCs, obtained 5 days after the yellow fever booster vaccination. The source of these receptors is a man younger than 35 who received the YFV17D yellow fever vaccine.

V gene TRBV7-2 combines with J gene TRBJ2-4; no clear D gene. Trimming shortened V by 5 bases and J by 0 bases, and 8 bases separated the two germline ends. Germline loops: CDR1 SGHTA, CDR2 FQGNSA. The CDR3 is made up of 14 amino acids. The chain's CDR3 is CASSQYGAKNIQYF. Written as DNA, the CDR3 is TGTGCCAGCAGCCAATATGGAGCCAAAAACATTCAGTACTTC.

This clonotype has more than one count but fewer than ten. The chain employs TRBV6-4 and TRBJ2-3; a weak D match, TRBD1 (6 bases). The CDR3 consists of 15 residues. CDR1 and CDR2 (germline): MRHNA, SNTAGT. Deletions cut 4 bases from V and 0 bases from J, with 11 bases between. The chain's CDR3 is CASSAGTRSTDTQYF. DNA for the CDR3: TGTGCCAGCAGTGCCGGGACAAGAAGCACAGATACGCAGTATTTT.

There are many counts of this clonotype. The chain employs TRBV27 and TRBJ1-1, with D unclear. CDR1 MNHEY and CDR2 SMNVEV come from the germline V gene (reference sequence). Trimming shortened V by 6 bases and J by 0 bases, and 14 bases separated the two germline ends. The CDR3 runs to 15 residues. Here the CDR3 DNA reads TGTGCCAGCAGGGGCACAGTTTATATGAACACTGAAGCTTTCTTT. This gives the protein CASRGTVYMNTEAFF.

This clonotype was detected ten times or more. V usage is TRBV28 and J usage is TRBJ2-4, with a tentative D call TRBD1 (6 bases). Germline CDR1 MDHEN, CDR2 SYDVKM. V lost 5 bases, J lost 1 base, and 6 bases lay in between. CDR3 length: 13 amino acids. The chain's CDR3 is CASSQGAKNIQYF. In DNA, the CDR3 is TGTGCCAGCAGTCAGGGGGCCAAAAACATTCAGTACTTC. The variable domain in full, with the rest retrieved from reference TRBV28 and TRBJ2-4, is DVKVTQSSRYLVKRTGEKVFLECVQDMDHENMFWYRQDPGLGLRLIYFSYDVKMKEKGDIPEGYSVSREKKERFSLILESASTNQTSMYLCASSQGAKNIQYFGAGTRLSVL.

The chain has TRBV5-1 and TRBJ1-1, with D perhaps TRBD1 (6 bases). The V gene lost 2 bases and the J gene lost 1 base, with 9 bases spanning the gap. CDR3 length equals 14 residues. Looked up from germline, CDR1 is SGHRS and CDR2 is YFSETQ. The CDR3 sequence is CASSFDRRNTEAFF. The CDR3 DNA is TGCGCCAGCAGCTTTGACAGGAGGAACACTGAAGCTTTCTTT. The whole variable domain, remainder taken from reference TRBV5-1 and TRBJ1-1, is KAGVTQTPRYLIKTRGQQVTLSCSPISGHRSVSWYQQTPGQGLQFLFEYFSETQRNKGNFPGRFSGRQFSNSRSEMNVSTLELGDSALYLCASSFDRRNTEAFFGQGTRLTVV.

This rearrangement joins TRBV4-2 to TRBJ2-2; D might be TRBD1 or TRBD2, each matching 5 bases. The CDR3 contains 17 residues. CDR1 is LGHNA and CDR2 is YNFKEQ in the germline V gene. V was clipped by 0 bases and J by 3 bases, with 14 bases between them. The CDR3 reads CASSQEGVVRHTGELFF. CDR3 DNA: TGTGCCAGCAGCCAAGAGGGGGTCGTTAGACACACCGGGGAGCTGTTTTTT.

The V gene is TRBV6-5, the J gene TRBJ2-5; D is unresolved. Per the germline V gene, CDR1 is MNHEY and CDR2 is SVGAGI. CDR3 length equals 14 residues. Trimming shortened V by 6 bases and J by 1 base, and 12 bases separated the two germline ends. The CDR3: CASRIRWAQETQYF. DNA for the CDR3: TGTGCCAGCAGAATTCGGTGGGCCCAAGAGACCCAGTACTTC.

This clonotype was detected a few times. V usage is TRBV7-2 and J usage is TRBJ2-1; D unresolved. Trimming removed 1 base from V and 2 bases from J, with 9 bases in between. The germline V gene has CDR1 SGHTA and CDR2 FQGNSA. This CDR3 is built from 15 residues. This CDR3 reads CASSLEYLAYNEQFF. DNA of the CDR3: TGTGCCAGCAGCTTAGAGTATCTAGCCTACAATGAGCAGTTCTTC.

The chain has TRBV18 and TRBJ2-3; D unclear. This CDR3 contains 17 residues. Germline-derived CDR1 and CDR2 are KGHSH and LQKENI. V dropped 3 bases and J dropped 3 bases, with 19 bases sitting between them. The CDR3 coding sequence is TGTGCCAGCTCACCGGTTCGATCCCCGACGACAACAGATACGCAGTATTTT. Protein product: CASSPVRSPTTTDTQYF.

V usage is TRBV6-6 and J usage is TRBJ1-4; D is undetermined. The CDR3 contains 14 residues. Germline lookup yields CDR1 MNHNY and CDR2 SVGAGI (reference sequence). V shed 4 bases and J shed 6 bases, with 12 bases lying between them. DNA for the CDR3: TGTGCCAGCAGTTCCGTTCGCGGGGATGAAAAACTGTTTTTT. Its protein is CASSSVRGDEKLFF.

This clonotype was detected only a few times. The chain couples TRBV2 to TRBJ2-7; TRBD1 is a possible D gene (6 bases). CDR3 length equals 13 residues. Germline V gene lookup returns CDR1 SNHLY and CDR2 FYNNEI. Trimming took 2 bases from V and 5 from J, leaving 10 bases between them. The CDR3: CASSEIRQDEQYV. In nucleotides, the CDR3 is TGTGCCAGCAGTGAAATAAGACAGGACGAGCAGTACGTC.

There are a few counts of this clonotype. This chain joins TRBV7-3 and TRBJ2-1, with 8 bases aligning to TRBD2. V gave up 5 bases and J gave up 0 bases; unmatched junction bases: 6. CDR1 and CDR2 from the germline V gene are SGHTA and FQGTGA. The CDR3 sequence is 16 residues long. CDR3 region: CASSPGGGGSYNEQFF. The DNA of the CDR3 is TGTGCCAGCAGCCCCGGGGGGGGAGGCTCCTACAATGAGCAGTTCTTC.

Ten or more counts support this clonotype. This rearrangement joins TRBV4-3 to TRBJ1-1; D possibly corresponds to TRBD1 (5 bases). The germline CDR1 and CDR2 sequences are LGHNA and YSLEER. Trimming stripped 7 bases from V and 2 bases from J, with 11 bases between. The CDR3 totals 13 residues. The CDR3 here is CASTRGANTEAFF. The DNA of the CDR3 is TGCGCCAGCACCCGAGGGGCCAACACTGAAGCTTTCTTT.

This clonotype came up a few times. This sequence joins TRBV7-2 and TRBJ2-1; TRBD1 matches at 10 bases. This CDR3 contains 16 residues. Germline CDR1 is SGHTA and CDR2 is FQGNSA. V shed 5 bases, J shed 2 bases, and the junction held 6 bases outside the gene matches. In DNA form, the CDR3 reads TGTGCCAGCAGCCGGACCGGGACAGGGGCCTACAATGAGCAGTTCTTC. Protein: CASSRTGTGAYNEQFF.

This clonotype was detected only a few times. The CDR3 reads CASSVVFLAERETQYF. DNA for the CDR3: TGTGCCAGCAGCGTAGTTTTCCTAGCAGAACGAGAGACCCAGTACTTC. V and J are TRBV9 and TRBJ2-5; weak D call: TRBD2 (5 bases). The V gene's germline CDR1 is SGDLS and CDR2 YYNGEE. V was cut by 0 bases and J by 4 bases, with 16 bases left in between. There are 16 residues in the CDR3. Full variable domain (remainder filled in from reference TRBV9 and TRBJ2-5): DSGVTQTPKHLITATGQRVTLRCSPRSGDLSVYWYQQSLDQGLQFLIQYYNGEERAKGNILERFSAQQFPDLHSELNLSSLELGDSALYFCASSVVFLAERETQYFGPGTRLLVL.

This clonotype showed up many times. The V and J genes are TRBV27 and TRBJ2-1; TRBD2 agrees at 14 bases. CDR3 length equals 18 residues. Per germline, CDR1 MNHEY and CDR2 SMNVEV (reference sequence). Unmatched junction bases numbered 19, after V lost 6 bases and J lost 12 bases. The CDR3 reads CASSTYGTQTSGGATQFF. CDR3 nucleotides: TGTGCCAGCAGCACCTACGGGACGCAGACTAGCGGGGGGGCCACGCAGTTCTTC.

In this sample, this clonotype turned up a few times. This rearrangement joins TRBV5-1 to TRBJ2-7, with 8 bases that match TRBD1. Germline-derived CDR1 and CDR2 are SGHRS and YFSETQ. The CDR3 is 15 amino acids. V shed 1 base and J 3 bases; nucleotides not matched to a gene: 6. The CDR3, as DNA: TGCGCCAGCAGCTTGAGGTCAGGGGGCATCTACGAGCAGTACTTC. It yields the protein CASSLRSGGIYEQYF.

This clonotype was observed a handful of times. The genes are TRBV5-6 and TRBJ2-2, with D hard to call. The CDR3 covers 13 residues. V lost 0 bases, J lost 9 bases, and 9 bases lay in between. Looked up from germline, CDR1 is SGHDT and CDR2 is YYEEEE. For the CDR3, the DNA is TGTGCCAGCAGCTTGGCGGCGATTCGGGAGCTGTTTTTT. This codes for CASSLAAIRELFF.

V usage is TRBV6-1 and J usage is TRBJ2-2, with a weak D call TRBD2 (7 bases). The germline gives CDR1 MNHNS, CDR2 SASEGT. Trimming left V 10 bases short and J 7 bases short, with 16 bases between. This CDR3 is built from 13 residues. The CDR3 DNA reads as TGTGCCACAAAGGGGGGGCGCGGCGGGGAGCTGTTTTTT. Translated, it gives CATKGGRGGELFF.

This sequence joins TRBV5-1 and TRBJ1-1; the D gene is possibly TRBD1 (6 bases). Germline CDR1 and CDR2: SGHRS and YFSETQ. The ends were cut back, 4 bases at V and 3 bases at J, with 10 bases in the middle. The CDR3 has 13 amino acids. This chain's CDR3 is CASSQTGYTEAFF. The CDR3 region has the DNA TGCGCCAGCAGCCAAACAGGGTACACTGAAGCTTTCTTT.

This clonotype was seen many times. The rearrangement links TRBV3-1 to TRBJ2-5; D is perhaps TRBD2 (6 bases). V was clipped by 4 bases and J by 2 bases, with 14 bases between them. Germline V gives CDR1 LGHDT, CDR2 YNNKEL (reference sequence). This CDR3 comprises 15 residues. The CDR3 loop is CASSLTASGQETQYF. The CDR3 DNA is TGTGCCAGCAGCCTCACCGCCAGCGGGCAAGAGACCCAGTACTTC.

This clonotype was detected a few times. The V and J genes are TRBV6-5 and TRBJ1-6; 10 bases align to TRBD1. The V gene's germline CDR1 is MNHEY and CDR2 SVGAGI. The CDR3 has 15 residues. Trimming at V came to 2 bases and at J to 9 bases, leaving 4 bases not matched to a gene. The chain's CDR3 is CASSYVGQGISPLHF. The CDR3 DNA reads as TGTGCCAGCAGTTACGTGGGACAGGGGATTTCACCCCTCCACTTT.